Detailed here is one T cell receptor (beta chain). Its specific antigen is unknown. Per-base qualities were not stored, and no clone one base away is much larger. The sample is drawn from a study of blood T cell repertoires in COVID-19 (dated by TCRdb to 2020 to 2022). The study in broad terms: Collaborator samples came from the United States, Italy and Spain and covered acute and convalescent phases of COVID-19. Sample metadata almost always included a de-identified subject ID, COVID-19 status, age in years and sex. Where available, HLA class I and class II types were taken from metadata supplied by the sample provider and were not determined by assay-based typing. The material from the prospective study consisted of cDNA or gDNA derived from T cells, B-cell-depleted T cells, or PBMCs. A freely available public database, intended as a resource for researchers studying the immune response to SARS-CoV-2, is where the repertoires were released. The dataset comprised deeply sampled blood TCRbeta repertoires from subjects exposed to, actively infected with, or recovered from COVID-19. The samples were drawn from two sources: the first 160 participants of the ongoing ImmuneRACE study, and fewer than 1,500 subjects contributed by 6 global collaborators.

The CDR3 goes from the cysteine to the phenylalanine over 15 residues. The only DNA kept is the CDR3, 45 bases in frame from the first base. The germline V gene (reference sequence) specifies LGHDT as CDR1 and YNNKEL as CDR2. For this chain, trimming is 6 bases at the V end and 4 bases at the J end, and the number of junction bases without a gene match is 7. At one collaborating source in Seattle, patients were enrolled during active infection and were followed longitudinally through the course of disease. Whole blood was collected in K2EDTA tubes by collaborating institutions according to the institutions' own protocols. For TCRbeta analysis, collaborators shipped samples in one of three forms: frozen whole blood, isolated PBMCs, or DNA extracted from either of those sample types. Broad study findings and their caveats: Clinical and demographic metadata were provided uncurated, with the amount varying by source and participant.

TCRbeta CDR3 regions were amplified from genomic DNA using the immunoSEQ Assay, a bias-controlled multiplex PCR. Per the source publication's procedure: The number of nucleated cells in each sample was estimated by amplification of reference gene primers within the assay. Sequence reads were collapsed and filtered to measure the absolute abundance of every unique TCRbeta CDR3 rearrangement. For each sample, productive Simpson clonality was calculated as the square root of Simpson's diversity index across productive rearrangements. Drawn from immuneACCESS, this table holds only the in-frame rearrangements with V and J called that TCRdb kept. Clones are partly lost; checked studies trace under half to an unresolved V gene and leave the rest unexplained. V and J calls and clone size come straight from that table; D and trimming were deduced from the DNA. The sample yields 130,000 or so clones; 70% to 80% were counted once. Together, the top ten hold 4.5% to 5% of the sample.

Sample: peripheral blood. The sequence is built from TRBV3-1 (or the pseudogene TRBV3-2) and TRBJ2-2, and 8 junctional nucleotides match TRBD2. This TCR came from a woman between 65 and 79 years old with COVID-19, enrolled during active disease. The nucleotides read TGTGCCAGCAGACTAACTAGCGGAGCCACCGGGGAGCTGTTTTTT. Its translation reads: CASRLTSGATGELFF.